This passage covers 19 T cell receptor beta chains from one sample sequenced in a study of T cell repertoires in cytomegalovirus infection. TCRdb recomputed calls from the reads with MiXCR, one row per CDR3 protein. The sample yields about 250,000 distinct CDR3 sequences, approximately 6.7% seen once. The sequencing sample was made of PBMCs. Receptors were obtained from a human donor in good health (CMV status not recorded). Some clones in this sample may be carry-over from other donors' samples.

There are many counts of this clonotype. This chain joins TRBV19 and TRBJ2-2; no clear D. The CDR3 contains 15 residues. Trimming took off 6 bases at V and 0 bases at J, with 11 bases between the two ends. Germline lookup yields CDR1 LNHDA and CDR2 SQIVND (reference sequence). The CDR3 DNA is TGTGCCAGTAGGATTCACGGATCGAACACCGGGGAGCTGTTTTTT. This encodes CASRIHGSNTGELFF.

The table lists this clonotype with many counts. V gene TRBV7-2 combines with J gene TRBJ2-5, with 7 bases matching TRBD2. Per the germline V gene, CDR1 is SGHTA and CDR2 is FQGNSA. V lost 1 base and J lost 4; bases outside the gene matches: 6. CDR3 size: 15 residues. The CDR3 spells CASSLGDGGRETQYF. For the CDR3, the DNA is TGTGCCAGCAGCTTAGGGGACGGGGGGAGAGAGACCCAGTACTTC.

This chain joins TRBV29-1 and TRBJ2-5, with 14 positions matching TRBD2. Germline V gives CDR1 SQVTM, CDR2 ANQGSEA. J was trimmed by 2 bases and V by 5 bases; bases with no gene match: 10. The CDR3 has 17 amino acids. The CDR3 region has the DNA TGCAGCGTTCAAGGACTAGCGGGGGGTCCGGGGCAAGAGACCCAGTACTTC. Its translation: CSVQGLAGGPGQETQYF.

This clonotype came up many times. The chain carries TRBV7-2 and TRBJ2-5; D not resolved. The V end lost 5 bases, the J end lost 2 bases, and 9 bases lay between the germline ends. The CDR3 has 13 residues. Per germline, CDR1 SGHTA and CDR2 FQGNSA. The CDR3 sequence: CASSLLEQETQYF. The CDR3 nucleotides are TGTGCCAGCAGCCTTCTAGAACAAGAGACCCAGTACTTC.

In this sample, this clonotype turned up many times. V is TRBV11-2 and J is TRBJ2-5; either TRBD1 or TRBD2 may supply D (6 bases each). V lost 3 bases and J 0 bases, leaving 14 bases between the germline ends. Germline CDR1 and CDR2: SGHAT and FQNNGV. The CDR3 extends over 16 amino acids. As DNA, the CDR3 is TGTGCCAGCAGCTTTCGCGGGACACCGTACCAAGAGACCCAGTACTTC. Translating it yields CASSFRGTPYQETQYF.

This clonotype has a count of ten or more. CDR3 protein: CASSRTGLPYGYTF. The CDR3 bases are TGTGCCAGCAGCCGGACAGGGCTACCCTATGGCTACACCTTC. The chain links TRBV27 to TRBJ1-2; TRBD1 matches 8 bases. V shed 6 bases and J 4 bases; nucleotides not matched to a gene: 7. CDR3 length equals 14 residues. CDR1 and CDR2 from the germline V gene are MNHEY and SMNVEV (reference sequence).

This clonotype occurred many times. The chain combines TRBV6-2 or TRBV6-3 with TRBJ2-3; D is undetermined. The germline CDR1 and CDR2 sequences are MNHEY and SVGEGT. The CDR3 is 14 amino acids. V gave up 0 bases and J gave up 6 bases, with 10 bases separating them. This CDR3 is CASSYSNVADTQYF. CDR3 coding DNA: TGTGCCAGCAGTTACTCGAATGTGGCTGATACGCAGTATTTT.

At least ten counts were recorded for this clonotype. The rearrangement uses TRBV4-3 and TRBJ1-1; D gene unclear. Germline lookup yields CDR1 LGHNA and CDR2 YSLEER. The CDR3 totals 16 residues. V dropped 1 base and J dropped 1 base, with 13 bases sitting between them. CDR3 sequence: CASSQVARSGNTEAFF. DNA of the CDR3: TGCGCCAGCAGCCAAGTGGCACGCAGCGGGAACACTGAAGCTTTCTTT.

This clonotype was observed at least ten times. The gene calls are TRBV28 and TRBJ2-7; 10 bases are shared with TRBD2. V was pared by 8 bases and J by 2 bases, with 3 bases of the junction left unmatched. The CDR3 is 13 amino acids. Germline assignment: CDR1 MDHEN and CDR2 SYDVKM. The CDR3 sequence is CASLAGAPYEQYF. CDR3 coding DNA: TGTGCCAGCCTAGCGGGGGCCCCCTACGAGCAGTACTTC.

This clonotype has at least ten counts. The chain links TRBV7-2 to TRBJ2-7; 7 nucleotides agree with TRBD1. From germline, CDR1 is SGHTA and CDR2 FQGNSA. The V segment lost 5 bases and the J segment 5 bases; nucleotides outside the gene matches: 3. The CDR3 consists of 12 residues. CDR3 coding DNA: TGTGCCAGCAGCCGCGACAGGGACGAGCAGTACTTC. Its translation: CASSRDRDEQYF.

This clonotype was detected ten times or more. The rearrangement uses TRBV3-1 and TRBJ1-1, with D possibly being TRBD1 (6 bases). Germline CDR1 LGHDT, CDR2 YNNKEL (reference sequence). This CDR3 is built from 13 residues. Trimming took off 0 bases at V and 10 bases at J, with 12 bases between the two ends. The CDR3 DNA is TGTGCCAGCAGCCAAGATCAAAAAGGGGGAGCTTTCTTT. Its translation: CASSQDQKGGAFF.

This clonotype showed up many times. The rearrangement links TRBV5-6 to TRBJ2-5, with D unclear. In germline, CDR1 is SGHDT, CDR2 YYEEEE. The CDR3 covers 13 residues. Between the trimmed V and J ends, which lost 5 bases and 5 bases, there was a span of 13 bases. The CDR3 coding sequence is TGTGCCAGCAGTTCCCCCAACTCCGAGACCCAGTACTTC. It translates to CASSSPNSETQYF.

This clonotype came up many times. The chain couples TRBV6-2 or TRBV6-3 to TRBJ2-5; 7 bases are shared with TRBD1. The CDR3 length is 13 residues. Germline V lookup: CDR1 MNHEY, CDR2 SVGEGT. The V gene end was trimmed by 6 bases and the J gene end by 5 bases; junction bases not matched to a gene: 6. The CDR3 region is CASRQGSGETQYF. The CDR3 DNA sequence: TGTGCCAGCAGACAGGGGTCGGGGGAGACCCAGTACTTC.

The chain couples TRBV24-1 to TRBJ2-2, with 7 bases that match TRBD1. This CDR3 is 16 amino acids long. V gave up 9 bases and J gave up 7 bases; unmatched junction bases: 16. Germline lookup yields CDR1 KGHDR and CDR2 SFDVKD. CDR3 loop: CATGDRQGTIDGELFF. The CDR3 DNA sequence: TGTGCCACCGGGGATCGACAGGGTACGATCGACGGGGAGCTGTTTTTT.

At least ten counts were recorded for this clonotype. V gene TRBV6-6 combines with J gene TRBJ1-5; D not resolved. The V and J ends lost 0 bases and 4 bases respectively, with 10 bases between them. This CDR3 contains 15 residues. Germline values: CDR1 MNHNY, CDR2 SVGAGI (reference sequence). As DNA, the CDR3 is TGTGCCAGCAGTTACTCGAAGGGCATAAATCAGCCCCAGCATTTT. It encodes CASSYSKGINQPQHF.

This clonotype was seen at least ten times. This sequence may be a read error, since a much larger clone differs from it by one base. The gene calls are TRBV7-2 and TRBJ2-7; D possibly corresponds to TRBD1 (6 bases). V lost 3 bases to trimming and J lost 2 bases, with 8 bases between them. The CDR3 spans 13 residues. Germline V gives CDR1 SGHTA, CDR2 FQGNSA. For the CDR3, the DNA is TGTGCCAGCAGCTTTGGACAGACCTACGAGCAGTACTTC. The encoded protein is CASSFGQTYEQYF.

This clonotype occurred many times. The chain recombines TRBV20-1 with TRBJ2-3, with TRBD2 matching 9 bases. The CDR3 runs to 15 residues. Germline loops: CDR1 DFQATT, CDR2 SNEGSKA (reference sequence). The CDR3 coding sequence is TGCAGCGGGCCGAAGCGGGGGGATCACACAGATACGCAGTATTTT. Protein product: CSGPKRGDHTDTQYF.

This clonotype was counted many times. J is TRBJ1-1 and V is TRBV28; 7 nucleotides align to TRBD1. The CDR3 has 15 residues. Germline loops: CDR1 MDHEN, CDR2 SYDVKM. Losses at the gene ends were 10 bases for V and 0 bases for J; bases not matched to a gene: 11. The CDR3: CAILPGQRVNTEAFF. Here the CDR3 DNA reads TGTGCCATCCTACCGGGACAGCGGGTGAACACTGAAGCTTTCTTT. Together with reference TRBV28 and TRBJ1-1, the CDR3 gives the full variable domain: DVKVTQSSRYLVKRTGEKVFLECVQDMDHENMFWYRQDPGLGLRLIYFSYDVKMKEKGDIPEGYSVSREKKERFSLILESASTNQTSMYLCAILPGQRVNTEAFFGQGTRLTVV.

In this sample, this clonotype turned up a few times. This sequence joins TRBV5-1 and TRBJ2-1, with 11 bases identical to TRBD2. The CDR3 consists of 14 residues. In germline, CDR1 is SGHRS, CDR2 YFSETQ. Trimming removed 3 bases from V and 7 bases from J; junction bases left unmatched: 3. The CDR3 loop reads CASSSPSGGNEQFF. The CDR3 coding sequence is TGCGCCAGCAGCTCTCCTAGCGGGGGGAATGAGCAGTTCTTC.